The sequence of this T cell receptor beta chain was determined in a study of PD-L1 blockade in urothelial cancer. Study in general: Atezolizumab, begun by patients in about 2014, was given at 1,200 mg intravenously every 3 weeks.

A remark on this clone: Its antigen remains unidentified.

Study findings and constraints: By 3 weeks, tumor-associated blood clones had expanded more in durable-benefit patients.

Each PCR had synthetic TCR analog templates added to it as a spike-in. Measured with immunoSEQ multiplex PCR; TCRdb has only the in-frame clones, and not every one. The sample comprises tens of thousands of clones, roughly 84% of which are singletons, and roughly 8.8% rests with the top ten. Deletions cut 0 bases from V and 4 bases from J, with 16 bases between. Germline V lookup: CDR1 LNHDA, CDR2 SQIVND (reference sequence). CDR3 length equals 17 residues. Patients' cancers were locally advanced or metastatic urothelial carcinomas. The sequencing used PBMCs, collected around atezolizumab (anti-PD-L1) treatment. The chain combines TRBV19 with TRBJ2-1; D is perhaps TRBD1 (6 bases). The sequence came from a man in his 70s with urothelial cancer. CDR3 sequence reads: CASSIDHPRTVYNEQFF. For the CDR3, the DNA is TGTGCCAGTAGTATAGACCACCCCCGGACAGTTTACAATGAGCAGTTCTTC.